This T cell receptor beta chain emerged from a study of CD8+ T cells in alopecia areata. Sequencing templates came from extracted RNA that was reverse transcribed into cDNA. Some clones are missing from TCRdb's copy, which holds only in-frame ones; the method was immunoSEQ multiplex PCR. The table shows about 210,000 clones, with just over 65% occurring only once. The V gene end was trimmed by 5 bases and the J gene end by 3 bases; junction bases not matched to a gene: 7. The V gene's germline CDR1 is LNHDA and CDR2 SQIVND (reference sequence). CDR3 length: 14 residues. As for treatment: oral pan-JAK inhibitor, 5-10 mg twice daily.

This TCR derives from a human donor with alopecia areata. The J gene is TRBJ2-7, the V gene TRBV19, with 7 nucleotides matching TRBD1. Source: CD4+ T cells sorted from blood, taken around week 44, from a patient treated with tofacitinib. In DNA, the CDR3 is TGTGCCAGTAGTGCCGGGACAGTGGTCTACGAGCAGTACTTC. Amino acids: CASSAGTVVYEQYF.